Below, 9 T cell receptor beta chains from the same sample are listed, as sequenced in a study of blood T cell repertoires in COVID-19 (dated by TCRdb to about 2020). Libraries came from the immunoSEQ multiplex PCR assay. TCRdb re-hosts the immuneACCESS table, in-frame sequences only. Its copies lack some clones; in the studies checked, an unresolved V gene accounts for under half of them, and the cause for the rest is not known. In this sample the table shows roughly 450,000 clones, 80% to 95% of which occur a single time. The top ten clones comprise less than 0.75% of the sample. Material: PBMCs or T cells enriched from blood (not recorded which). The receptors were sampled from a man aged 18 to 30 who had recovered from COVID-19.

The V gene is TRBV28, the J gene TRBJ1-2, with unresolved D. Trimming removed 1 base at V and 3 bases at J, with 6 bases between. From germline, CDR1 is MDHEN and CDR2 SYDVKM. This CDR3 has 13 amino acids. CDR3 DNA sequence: TGTGCCAGCAGTTTATCAGCGTACTATGGCTACACCTTC. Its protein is CASSLSAYYGYTF.

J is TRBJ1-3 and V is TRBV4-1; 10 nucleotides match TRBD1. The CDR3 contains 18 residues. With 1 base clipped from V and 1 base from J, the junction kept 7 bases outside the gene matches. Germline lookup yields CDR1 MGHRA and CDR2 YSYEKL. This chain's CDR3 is CASSQGGQGVKSGNTIYF. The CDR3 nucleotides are TGCGCCAGCAGCCAAGGTGGACAGGGGGTTAAGTCTGGAAACACCATATATTTT.

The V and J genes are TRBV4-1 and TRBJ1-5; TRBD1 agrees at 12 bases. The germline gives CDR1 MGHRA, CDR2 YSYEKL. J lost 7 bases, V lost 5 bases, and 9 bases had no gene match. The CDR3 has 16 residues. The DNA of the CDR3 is TGCGCCAGCAGCACCGGGACAGGGGGCGGAAGACAGCCCCAGCATTTT. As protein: CASSTGTGGGRQPQHF.

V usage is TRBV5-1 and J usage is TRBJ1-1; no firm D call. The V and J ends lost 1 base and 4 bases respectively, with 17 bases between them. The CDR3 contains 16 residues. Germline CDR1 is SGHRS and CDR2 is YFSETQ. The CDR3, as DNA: TGCGCCAGCAGCTTGACAGTTGGCCTGGTGGGCACTGAAGCTTTCTTT. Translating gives CASSLTVGLVGTEAFF. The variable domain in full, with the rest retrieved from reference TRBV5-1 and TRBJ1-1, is KAGVTQTPRYLIKTRGQQVTLSCSPISGHRSVSWYQQTPGQGLQFLFEYFSETQRNKGNFPGRFSGRQFSNSRSEMNVSTLELGDSALYLCASSLTVGLVGTEAFFGQGTRLTVV.

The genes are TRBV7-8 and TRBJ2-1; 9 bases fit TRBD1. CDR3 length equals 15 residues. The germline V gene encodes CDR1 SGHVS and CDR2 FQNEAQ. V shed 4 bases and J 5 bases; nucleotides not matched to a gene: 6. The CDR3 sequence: CASSWPGQGHNEQFF. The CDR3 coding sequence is TGTGCCAGCAGCTGGCCGGGACAGGGCCACAATGAGCAGTTCTTC.

DNA for the CDR3: TGTGCCAGCAGTCGTTATGAGGGGAACACTGAAGCTTTCTTT. Residues: CASSRYEGNTEAFF. This chain uses TRBV6-6 with TRBJ1-1, with D unclear. Per the germline V gene, CDR1 is MNHNY and CDR2 is SVGAGI (reference sequence). The CDR3 contains 14 residues. Trimming left V 5 bases short and J 1 base short, with 11 bases between.

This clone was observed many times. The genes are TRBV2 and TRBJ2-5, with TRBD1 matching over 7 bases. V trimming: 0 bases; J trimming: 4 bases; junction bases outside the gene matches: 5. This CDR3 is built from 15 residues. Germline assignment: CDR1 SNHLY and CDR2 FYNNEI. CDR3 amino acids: CASSEAGTVVETQYF. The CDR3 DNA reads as TGTGCCAGCAGTGAAGCCGGGACAGTTGTAGAGACCCAGTACTTC.

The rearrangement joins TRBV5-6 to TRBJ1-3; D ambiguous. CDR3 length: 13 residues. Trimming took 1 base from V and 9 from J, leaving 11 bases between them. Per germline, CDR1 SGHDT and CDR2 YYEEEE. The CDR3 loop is CASSLRPEGTIYF. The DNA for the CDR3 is TGTGCCAGCAGCTTGCGCCCCGAGGGCACCATATATTTT.

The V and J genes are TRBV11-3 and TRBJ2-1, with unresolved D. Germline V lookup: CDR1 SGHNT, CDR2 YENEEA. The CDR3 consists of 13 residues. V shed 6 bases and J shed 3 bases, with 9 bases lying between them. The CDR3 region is CASSLWSYNEQFF. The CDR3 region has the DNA TGTGCCAGCAGTTTGTGGAGCTACAATGAGCAGTTCTTC. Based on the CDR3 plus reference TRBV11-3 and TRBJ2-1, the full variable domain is EAGVVQSPRYKIIEKKQPVAFWCNPISGHNTLYWYLQNLGQGPELLIRYENEEAVDDSQLPKDRFSAERLKGVDSTLKIQPAELGDSAVYLCASSLWSYNEQFFGPGTRLTVL.